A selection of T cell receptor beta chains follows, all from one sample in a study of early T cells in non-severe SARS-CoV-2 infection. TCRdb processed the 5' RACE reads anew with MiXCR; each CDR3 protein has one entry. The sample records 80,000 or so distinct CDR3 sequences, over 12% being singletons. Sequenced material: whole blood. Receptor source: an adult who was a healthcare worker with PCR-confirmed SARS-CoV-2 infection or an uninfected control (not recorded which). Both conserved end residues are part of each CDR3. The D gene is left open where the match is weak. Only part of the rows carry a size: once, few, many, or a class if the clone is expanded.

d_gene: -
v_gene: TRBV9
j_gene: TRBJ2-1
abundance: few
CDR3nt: TGTGCCAGCAGCCCAGGGGGGGGATGGAATGAGCAGTTCTTC
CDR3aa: CASSPGGGWNEQFF

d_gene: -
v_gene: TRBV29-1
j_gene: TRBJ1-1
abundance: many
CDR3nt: TGCAGCGTCCAGGTGGGGGGGTACACTGAAGCTTTCTTT
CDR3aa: CSVQVGGYTEAFF

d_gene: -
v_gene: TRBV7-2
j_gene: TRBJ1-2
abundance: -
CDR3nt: TGTGCCAGCAGCCTCATGAACTATGGCTACACCTTC
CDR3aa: CASSLMNYGYTF

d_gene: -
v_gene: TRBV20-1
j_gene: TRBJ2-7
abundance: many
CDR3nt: TGCAGTGCTAGAGATGCGGCAGCGGTGAGCTCCTACGAGCAGTACTTC
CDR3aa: CSARDAAAVSSYEQYF

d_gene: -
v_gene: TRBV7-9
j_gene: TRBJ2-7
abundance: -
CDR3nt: TGTGCCAGCAGCTCGGCAATGGGCAGCTCCTACGAGCAGTACTTC
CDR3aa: CASSSAMGSSYEQYF

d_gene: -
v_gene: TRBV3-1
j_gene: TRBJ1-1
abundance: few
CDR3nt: TGTGCCAGCAGCCAAGGTCGGGTGGACCTGGGAGCTTTCTTT
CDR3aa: CASSQGRVDLGAFF

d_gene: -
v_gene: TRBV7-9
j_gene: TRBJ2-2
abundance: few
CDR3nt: TGTGCCAGCAGCTGGGACTTACCCACCGGGGAGCTGTTTTTT
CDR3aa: CASSWDLPTGELFF

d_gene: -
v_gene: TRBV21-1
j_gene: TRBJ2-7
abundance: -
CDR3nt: TGTGCCAGCAACACAGGGGGCCAAGAGGAGCAGTACTTC
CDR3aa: CASNTGGQEEQYF

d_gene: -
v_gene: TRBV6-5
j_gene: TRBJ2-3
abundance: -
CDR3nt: TGTGCCAGCAGGAACGTACTAACGAGAGATACGCAGTATTTT
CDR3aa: CASRNVLTRDTQYF

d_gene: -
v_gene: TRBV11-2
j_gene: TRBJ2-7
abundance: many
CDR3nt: TGTGCCAGCAGGTACACAGGCTACGAGCAGTACTTC
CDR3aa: CASRYTGYEQYF

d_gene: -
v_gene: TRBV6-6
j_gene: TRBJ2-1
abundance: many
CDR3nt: TGTGCCAGCACCCGCCGAGGAGACTACAATGAGCAGTTCTTC
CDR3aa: CASTRRGDYNEQFF

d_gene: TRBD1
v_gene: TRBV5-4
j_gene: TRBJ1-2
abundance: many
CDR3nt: TGTGCCAGCAGCCCCGGACAGGGCAATGGCTACACCTTC
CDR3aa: CASSPGQGNGYTF

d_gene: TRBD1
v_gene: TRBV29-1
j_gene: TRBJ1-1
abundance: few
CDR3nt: TGCAGCGGCGGTTCAGGGGGACTTGGAACTGAAGCTTTCTTT
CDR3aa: CSGGSGGLGTEAFF

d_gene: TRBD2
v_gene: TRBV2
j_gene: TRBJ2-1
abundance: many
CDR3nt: TGTGCCAGCAGGAGGGGGCTAGCGGGAGGTTACAATGAGCAGTTCTTC
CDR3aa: CASRRGLAGGYNEQFF

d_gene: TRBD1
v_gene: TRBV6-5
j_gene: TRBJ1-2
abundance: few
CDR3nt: TGTGCCAGCAGTGCACAGGGGGCCTCTGGCTACACCTTC
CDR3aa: CASSAQGASGYTF

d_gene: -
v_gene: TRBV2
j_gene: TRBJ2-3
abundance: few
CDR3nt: TGTGCCAGCAGTCAACGGGCGGGGAGTGTCGCAGATACGCAGTATTTT
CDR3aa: CASSQRAGSVADTQYF

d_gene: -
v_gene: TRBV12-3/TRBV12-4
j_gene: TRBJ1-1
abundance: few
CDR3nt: TGTGCCAGCAGTTTCGGGGTAGGGAACACTGAAGCTTTCTTT
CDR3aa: CASSFGVGNTEAFF

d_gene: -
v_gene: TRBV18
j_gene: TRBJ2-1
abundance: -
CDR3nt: TGTGCCAGCTCGGGAGGACAGGCGGTCTACAATGAGCAGTTCTTC
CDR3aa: CASSGGQAVYNEQFF

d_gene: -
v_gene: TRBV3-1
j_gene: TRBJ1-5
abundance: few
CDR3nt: TGTGCCAGCAGCCAAGGAGGGGTAAATCAGCCCCAGCATTTT
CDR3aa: CASSQGGVNQPQHF

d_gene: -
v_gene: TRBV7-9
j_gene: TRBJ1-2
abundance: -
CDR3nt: TGTGCCAGCAGCCTGAACAACCTCCATAACTATGGCTACACCTTC
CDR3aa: CASSLNNLHNYGYTF

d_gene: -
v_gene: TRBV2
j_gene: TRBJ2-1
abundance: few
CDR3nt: TGTGCCAGCAGGACACCTGGACTGGTCAAAGACAATGAGCAGTTCTTC
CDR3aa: CASRTPGLVKDNEQFF

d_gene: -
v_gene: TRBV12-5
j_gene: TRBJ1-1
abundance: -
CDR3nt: TGTGCTAGTGGCCGGGGCGGCGCAAACACTGAAGCTTTCTTT
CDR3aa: CASGRGGANTEAFF

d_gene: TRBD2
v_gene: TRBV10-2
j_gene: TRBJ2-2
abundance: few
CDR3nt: TGCGCCAGCAGTCAACTAGCGGGAATCACCGGGGAGCTGTTTTTT
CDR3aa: CASSQLAGITGELFF

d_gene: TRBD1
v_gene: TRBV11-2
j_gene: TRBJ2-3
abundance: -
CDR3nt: TGTGCCAGCAGCCGGGGACAGGGAGGGACAGATACGCAGTATTTT
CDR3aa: CASSRGQGGTDTQYF

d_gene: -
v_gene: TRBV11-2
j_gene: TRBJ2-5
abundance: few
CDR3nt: TGTGCCAGCAGCTTACCTCCCCTTTGGCGGGAGACCCAGTACTTC
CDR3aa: CASSLPPLWRETQYF

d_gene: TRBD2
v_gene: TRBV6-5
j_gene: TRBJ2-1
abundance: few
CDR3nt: TGTGCCAGCAGGGGACTAGCGGGGTACAATGAGCAGTTCTTC
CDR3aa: CASRGLAGYNEQFF

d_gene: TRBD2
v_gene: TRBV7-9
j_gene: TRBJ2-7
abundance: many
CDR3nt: TGTGCCAGCAGCACCACTAGCGGGAGCTCCTACGAGCAGTACTTC
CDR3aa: CASSTTSGSSYEQYF